One sample yielded the 10 T cell receptor beta chains listed below, sequenced in a study of patients and donors after allogeneic stem cell transplantation. TCRdb re-analysed the RT-PCR reads in MiXCR, keeping a single row per CDR3 protein. Of roughly 960,000 distinct CDR3 sequences listed, 15% to 20% are singletons. Sequenced: blood, either unsorted or a sorted T cell fraction (not recorded which). The origin of the receptors is a human donor who was either an allogeneic HSCT recipient or a stem cell or donor lymphocyte infusion donor (not recorded which). It is not recorded whose cells these are; they may come from a transplant donor.

This clonotype was recorded at least ten times. The V gene is TRBV5-6, the J gene TRBJ2-3; D is undetermined. Trimming shortened V by 0 bases and J by 2 bases, and 4 bases separated the two germline ends. There are 13 residues in the CDR3. Germline CDR1 SGHDT, CDR2 YYEEEE. CDR3 region: CASSLDNTDTQYF. The CDR3 bases are TGTGCCAGCAGCTTGGACAACACAGATACGCAGTATTTT.

This chain joins TRBV4-1 and TRBJ2-7; TRBD2 might be the D (6 bases). This CDR3 has 17 residues. CDR1 is MGHRA, CDR2 YSYEKL, per germline. Trimming removed 1 base at V and 0 bases at J, with 16 bases between. The chain's CDR3 is CASSQGAVGTYSYEQYF. DNA for the CDR3: TGCGCCAGCAGCCAAGGGGCCGTAGGGACTTACTCCTACGAGCAGTACTTC.

This clonotype was observed once. The chain carries TRBV5-1 and TRBJ2-1; the D gene is possibly TRBD2 (5 bases). The V end lost 7 bases, the J end lost 0 bases, and 11 bases lay between the germline ends. The germline V gene has CDR1 SGHRS and CDR2 YFSETQ. This CDR3 is 14 amino acids long. The CDR3 is CASGIGGSYNEQFF. The CDR3 DNA follows: TGCGCCAGCGGCATTGGAGGCTCCTACAATGAGCAGTTCTTC.

This clonotype was seen a few times. This rearrangement joins TRBV2 to TRBJ2-7, with 10 bases that match TRBD2. With V trimmed by 6 bases and J by 0 bases, 8 bases remained unmatched. The CDR3 is 16 residues long. Looked up from germline, CDR1 is SNHLY and CDR2 is FYNNEI. The CDR3 DNA is TGTGCCAGCAGGCCGTATAGCGGGGGGCTCTCCTACGAGCAGTACTTC. Its protein product is CASRPYSGGLSYEQYF.

V usage is TRBV14 and J usage is TRBJ1-6, with 9 bases fitting TRBD1. CDR3 length: 24 residues. V trimming: 1 base; J trimming: 0 bases; junction bases outside the gene matches: 22. Germline CDR1 SGHDN, CDR2 FVKESK. CDR3 in amino acids: CASSQVLGQGSGPRRSSYNSPLHF. CDR3 DNA: TGTGCCAGCAGCCAAGTTCTGGGACAGGGATCCGGACCCCGAAGGAGCTCCTATAATTCACCCCTCCACTTT.

This clonotype has ten or more counts. DNA of the CDR3: TGTGCCCTACGGACAGGGGAAAGCACTGAAGCTTTCTTT. It encodes CALRTGESTEAFF. The V and J genes are TRBV10-3 and TRBJ1-1; 9 bases map to TRBD1. Germline trimming cut 11 bases from V and 4 bases from J; bases unmatched to any gene: 8. Germline lookup yields CDR1 ENHRY and CDR2 SYGVKD. The CDR3 consists of 13 residues.

The CDR3 coding sequence is TGTGCCATCAGACCGGGACAGCCAACAGATACGCAGTATTTT. This sequence encodes CAIRPGQPTDTQYF. J is TRBJ2-3 and V is TRBV10-3; 7 bases match TRBD1. This CDR3 is 14 amino acids long. The V gene's germline CDR1 is ENHRY and CDR2 SYGVKD. The J segment lost 3 bases and the V segment lost 6 bases, leaving 6 bases of the junction unmatched.

The chain carries TRBV20-1 and TRBJ1-5; D is unclear. V was pared by 3 bases and J by 4 bases, with 19 bases between. Per the germline V gene, CDR1 is DFQATT and CDR2 is SNEGSKA (reference sequence). This CDR3 spans 16 amino acids. The CDR3 loop is CSARELGGAGNQPQHF. DNA for the CDR3: TGCAGTGCTAGGGAATTGGGAGGAGCTGGAAATCAGCCCCAGCATTTT.

This clonotype has only a few counts. The chain recombines TRBV4-3 with TRBJ1-4; perhaps TRBD1 as D (6 bases). The germline V gene has CDR1 LGHNA and CDR2 YSLEER. The CDR3 runs to 16 residues. Trimming stripped 0 bases from V and 13 bases from J, with 21 bases between. CDR3 region: CASSQDWDNSGLGLFF. Written as DNA, the CDR3 is TGCGCCAGCAGCCAAGACTGGGACAACTCGGGTTTGGGACTGTTTTTT.

This clonotype showed up just a few times. This rearrangement joins TRBV6-5 to TRBJ1-3, with TRBD1 matching 7 bases. Germline CDR1 is MNHEY and CDR2 is SVGAGI. CDR3 length: 16 residues. V shed 0 bases and J 8 bases; nucleotides not matched to a gene: 10. CDR3 DNA: TGTGCCAGCAGTTACTCGATAGGGGGCCTTTTGGACACCATATATTTT. Encoded protein: CASSYSIGGLLDTIYF.